This T cell receptor beta chain was recorded in a study of cytomegalovirus exposure and HLA in healthy donors. Points from the study as a whole: Reported performance of the classifier showed diagnosis of cytomegalovirus status with high specificity and sensitivity. TCR association rates varied by HLA locus in a later analysis, with DRB1 highest and HLA-C lowest.

PCR primers comprised 60 Vbeta and 13 Jbeta primers. Some clones are missing from TCRdb's copy, which holds only in-frame ones; the method was immunoSEQ multiplex PCR. The sample yields about 130,000 clones, roughly 75% seen once. V was cut by 6 bases and J by 5 bases, with 28 bases left in between. This CDR3 region has 18 residues. Germline lookup yields CDR1 KGHSH and CDR2 LQKENI. Comments on this clone: Its antigen is unidentified.

This TCR was sampled from a young man in good health. The sequencing sample was made of PBMCs. The rearrangement links TRBV18 to TRBJ1-1; D ambiguous. In nucleotides, the CDR3 is TGTGCCAGCTCCCCCCGCTTGGTGAGAGAGGTAGAGAATACTGAAGCTTTCTTT. Its protein is CASSPRLVREVENTEAFF.